This T cell receptor (beta chain) was captured in a study of CD8 T cells in Susac syndrome. The J segment lost 2 bases and the V segment lost 1 base, leaving 11 bases of the junction unmatched. From germline, CDR1 is SQVTM and CDR2 ANQGSEA. The CDR3 has 17 residues. Random-hexamer reverse transcription was applied to about 0.5 to 1 ug RNA. MiXCR, run by TCRdb on the immunoSEQ multiplex PCR reads, gives a single entry per CDR3 protein. The data show around 200,000 distinct CDR3 sequences, about 95% seen once. This chain uses TRBV29-1 with TRBJ1-1; TRBD1 matches at 9 bases. The source is a human donor in good health. The specimen sequenced was CD4+ T cells from PBMCs. The CDR3 loop reads CSVEGGTGLGRNTEAFF. The CDR3 DNA reads TGCAGCGTTGAAGGGGGGACAGGGTTGGGTCGAAACACTGAAGCTTTCTTT.